This T cell receptor (beta chain) stems from a study of blood T cells in healthy people across ages. From germline, CDR1 is SGHTA and CDR2 FQGTGA. V shed 5 bases, J shed 4 bases, and the junction held 5 bases outside the gene matches. This CDR3 is 16 amino acids long. Worth noting for this clonotype: Its antigen is unidentified.

The people who gave samples were healthy Caucasians from Russia, aged roughly 6 to 90. A sample-barcoded 5' primer and a J-beta primer mix were used in a second PCR of about 6 to 11 cycles. Any given sample supplied a minimum of 2.5 million CDR3-containing paired-end reads. TCRdb reprocessed the 5' RACE reads with MiXCR, giving one entry per CDR3 protein. The sample has fewer than 700,000 distinct CDR3 sequences, 35% to 50% seen once. Points from the study as a whole: In older individuals, TCR beta diversity per million T cells was lower, falling roughly linearly with age. More naive CD4+ cells and higher diversity were found in long-lived than in aged donors.

This chain uses TRBV7-3 with TRBJ2-1, with 13 bases matching TRBD2. This TCR derives from a man older than 75 in good health. Sequencing was done on a sample of blood. The CDR3 DNA is TGTGCCAGCAGCATCGGGACTAGCGGGATATACAATGAGCAGTTCTTC. This codes for CASSIGTSGIYNEQFF.